The clone carrying this T cell receptor (beta chain) was detected only a few times. The antigen remains undetermined. The data belong to a study of CD8 T cells in ankylosing spondylitis. Study-level points and caveats: There was reportedly significant enrichment of clones that were disease-linked in matched ankylosing spondylitis synovial fluid.

In germline, CDR1 is SGDLS, CDR2 YYNGEE. The junction had 8 bases not matched to a gene; V was cut back by 4 bases and J by 4 bases. The CDR3 totals 15 residues. TCRdb ran MiXCR on the 5' RACE reads and lists one entry per CDR3 protein. The data show around 25,000 distinct CDR3 sequences, about a sixth seen once. The sample taken for sequencing was blood. This clonotype was sampled from a male donor with ankylosing spondylitis or in good health (not recorded which). The V and J genes are TRBV9 and TRBJ1-5, with 7 bases that match TRBD1. The CDR3 region is CASSSRDSPNQPQHF. DNA of the CDR3: TGTGCCAGCAGCTCACGGGACAGCCCGAATCAGCCCCAGCATTTT.